This record looks at one T cell receptor beta chain sequence and its context. Authors' methods: Reference gene primer amplification in the assay estimated nucleated cell counts. This table comes from immunoSEQ multiplex PCR, and its TCRdb copy is limited to in-frame clones, with some not included. The DNA was the basis for D and trimming; V, J and clone size are from that table. The sample lists a few hundred thousand clones; 70% to 90% were seen once. The data derive from a study of blood T cell repertoires in COVID-19. Background on the study: Specimens from acute and convalescent COVID-19 originated in the United States, Italy and Spain. The cDNA or gDNA used as material had been derived from T cells, B-cell-depleted T cells, or PBMCs.

Looked up from germline, CDR1 is SGHKS and CDR2 is YYEKEE (reference sequence). The CDR3 has 13 amino acids. The ends lost 4 bases at V and 8 bases at J; junction bases unmatched: 7. The sequenced material came from peripheral blood. This TCR was recovered from a man between 35 and 55 years old with acute or convalescent COVID-19. The chain links TRBV5-5 to TRBJ1-2; 8 positions agree with TRBD1. CDR3 in amino acids: CASSPTGTGGYTF. CDR3 bases: TGTGCCAGCAGCCCCACCGGGACAGGAGGCTACACCTTC.